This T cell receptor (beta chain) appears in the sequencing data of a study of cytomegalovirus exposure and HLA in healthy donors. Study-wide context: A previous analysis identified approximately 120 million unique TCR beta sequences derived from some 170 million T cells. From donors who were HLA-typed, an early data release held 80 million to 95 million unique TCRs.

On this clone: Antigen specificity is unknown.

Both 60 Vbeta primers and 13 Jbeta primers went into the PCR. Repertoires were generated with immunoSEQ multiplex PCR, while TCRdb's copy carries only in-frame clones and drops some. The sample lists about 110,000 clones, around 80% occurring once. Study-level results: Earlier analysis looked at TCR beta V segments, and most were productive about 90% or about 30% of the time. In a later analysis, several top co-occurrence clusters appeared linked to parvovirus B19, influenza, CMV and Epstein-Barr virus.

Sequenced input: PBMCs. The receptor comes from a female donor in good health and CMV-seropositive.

Here the CDR3 reads CASSLGQANTEAFF. CDR3 sequence (DNA): TGTGCCAGCAGCTTGGGGCAGGCGAACACTGAAGCTTTCTTT. V usage is TRBV5-6 and J usage is TRBJ1-1; no reliable D call. This CDR3 contains 14 residues. Trimming removed 0 bases at V and 1 base at J, with 7 bases between. Germline values: CDR1 SGHDT, CDR2 YYEEEE.